This TCR beta chain was sequenced in a study of cytomegalovirus exposure and HLA in healthy donors. Study outcomes and limitations: The study had only CMV serostatus as immune exposure information. The majority of TCR sequences were rare, yet some public TCRs appeared in many donors. In an earlier analysis, about 87% or about 30%: the productive usage of most TCR beta V segments.

Primers included in the PCR were 60 Vbeta and 13 Jbeta primers. Sequencing used immunoSEQ multiplex PCR; TCRdb keeps in-frame clones, though not all of them. The data show under 200,000 clones, with around 68% seen just once and less than 3.5% held by the top ten. As to this clone: Antigen specificity is unknown.

Sequenced: PBMCs. This TCR derives from a woman between 40 and 50 years old in good health and CMV-seropositive.

CDR3 region: CASSVSTGDPNYGYTF. The CDR3 DNA follows: TGTGCCAGCAGTGTATCGACAGGGGACCCAAACTATGGCTACACCTTC. V and J are TRBV6-4 and TRBJ1-2, with 8 bases lining up with TRBD1. The CDR3 consists of 16 residues. Germline V gene data show CDR1 as MRHNA and CDR2 as SNTAGT. Losses at the gene ends were 4 bases for V and 2 bases for J; bases not matched to a gene: 9.